Below, 23 T cell receptor beta chains from the same sample are listed, as sequenced in a study of chronic HIV infection and antiretroviral therapy. TCRdb recomputed calls from the 5' RACE reads with MiXCR, one row per CDR3 protein. The table lists about 31,000 distinct CDR3 sequences, around 8.6% of them singletons, with less than 3% in the top ten. The sample taken for sequencing was peripheral blood. The receptors derive from an adult who had HIV and had not received antiretroviral therapy, or was an uninfected healthy control (not recorded which).

The chain combines TRBV6-1 with TRBJ2-5; unclear D gene. The CDR3 loop spans 11 amino acids. Between the trimmed V and J ends, which lost 1 base and 3 bases, there was a span of 0 bases. Germline V gene sequence: CDR1 MNHNS, CDR2 SASEGT. CDR3: CASSEEETQYF. The CDR3 DNA reads as TGTGCCAGCAGTGAAGAAGAGACCCAGTACTTC.

This clonotype has more than one count but fewer than ten. This chain connects TRBV29-1 to TRBJ1-2; D unclear. Trimming left V 0 bases short and J 7 bases short, with 9 bases between. Germline V gene data show CDR1 as SQVTM and CDR2 as ANQGSEA. The CDR3 loop spans 12 amino acids. Here the CDR3 reads CSVEEGGVGYTF. Written as DNA, the CDR3 is TGCAGCGTTGAAGAGGGCGGCGTTGGCTACACCTTC.

This clonotype was observed at least ten times. This CDR3 reads CASSLASGGYEQYF. As DNA, the CDR3 is TGTGCCAGCAGCTTAGCTAGCGGGGGCTACGAGCAGTACTTC. J is TRBJ2-7 and V is TRBV7-6; 9 nucleotides align to TRBD2. V lost 0 bases, J lost 3 bases, and 0 bases stayed unmatched. The CDR3 has 14 amino acids. Germline values: CDR1 SGHVS, CDR2 FNYEAQ. The full variable domain, rest sourced from reference TRBV7-6 and TRBJ2-7, is GAGVSQSPRYKVTKRGQDVALRCDPISGHVSLYWYRQALGQGPEFLTYFNYEAQQDKSGLPNDRFSAERPEGSISTLTIQRTEQRDSAMYRCASSLASGGYEQYFGPGTRLTVT.

This clonotype has ten or more counts. The CDR3 reads CASSVAGKDTQYF. DNA of the CDR3: TGTGCCAGCAGCGTAGCGGGGAAAGATACGCAGTATTTT. This sequence joins TRBV9 and TRBJ2-3, with a possible D match to TRBD2 (5 bases). This CDR3 region has 13 residues. Trimming removed 0 bases from V and 5 bases from J, with 7 bases in between. Germline V gives CDR1 SGDLS, CDR2 YYNGEE.

This clonotype was recorded many times. J is TRBJ2-7 and V is TRBV29-1; D not certain. Germline CDR1 SQVTM, CDR2 ANQGSEA. The CDR3 is 13 amino acids. With 2 bases removed from V and 0 bases from J, the gap between germline ends came to 8 bases. CDR3 sequence: CSVEKDGSYEQYF. CDR3 coding DNA: TGCAGCGTTGAAAAGGACGGCTCCTACGAGCAGTACTTC.

This clonotype was picked up many times. The V call is TRBV28, the J call TRBJ1-1; D is ambiguous. Germline CDR1 and CDR2: MDHEN and SYDVKM. V was shortened by 4 bases and J by 2 bases, with 8 bases between the two germline ends. CDR3 length: 13 residues. CDR3 protein: CASSSPDNTEAFF. CDR3 nucleotide sequence: TGTGCCAGCAGTTCCCCAGATAACACTGAAGCTTTCTTT.

This clonotype was counted at least ten times. The chain has TRBV29-1 and TRBJ2-1; 7 nucleotides match TRBD2. From germline, CDR1 is SQVTM and CDR2 ANQGSEA. Unmatched junction bases numbered 8, after V lost 5 bases and J lost 4 bases. The CDR3 sequence is 14 residues long. CDR3 coding DNA: TGCAGCGTTTTTGTCGCGGGAGAGTACAATGAGCAGTTCTTC. It translates to CSVFVAGEYNEQFF.

This clonotype was seen at least ten times. Because it lacks the conserved phenylalanine or tryptophan at the end, this CDR3 is likely a read error. Because the CDR3's place on the DNA is in doubt, the DNA is left out and the CDR3 is given as listed by TCRdb. This rearrangement joins TRBV7-9 to TRBJ1-1; the D call in the table, TRBD1, was not verified against the DNA. Germline V gene data show CDR1 as SEHNR and CDR2 as FQNEAQ (reference sequence). 12 amino acids form the CDR3, both terminal residues included. The CDR3 region is CASSLGATEALM.

This clonotype was recorded a few times. J is TRBJ2-3 and V is TRBV11-2; D gene ambiguous. This CDR3 has 16 residues. V lost 0 bases and J 0 bases, leaving 10 bases between the germline ends. Germline CDR1 reads SGHAT; CDR2 reads FQNNGV. CDR3: CASSLDNWSSTDTQYF. The DNA of the CDR3 is TGTGCCAGCAGCTTAGATAATTGGTCTAGCACAGATACGCAGTATTTT. The full variable domain, completed using reference TRBV11-2 and TRBJ2-3, is EAGVAQSPRYKIIEKRQSVAFWCNPISGHATLYWYQQILGQGPKLLIQFQNNGVVDDSQLPKDRFSAERLKGVDSTLKIQPAKLEDSAVYLCASSLDNWSSTDTQYFGPGTRLTVL.

The chain joins TRBV7-2 to TRBJ2-4; 7 nucleotides align to TRBD1. The J segment lost 6 bases and the V segment lost 7 bases, leaving 15 bases of the junction unmatched. The germline gives CDR1 SGHTA, CDR2 FQGNSA. The CDR3 consists of 16 residues. For the CDR3, the DNA is TGTGCCAGCACCCAGTATTCGGGGTCAGGGGGAAACATTCAGTACTTC. This codes for CASTQYSGSGGNIQYF.

This clonotype was recorded at least ten times. The V and J genes are TRBV12-3 or TRBV12-4 and TRBJ2-7; D is possibly TRBD1 (6 bases). The germline V and J ends were trimmed by 6 bases and 2 bases, with 20 bases remaining between them. CDR3 length equals 16 residues. The CDR3: CASSPPRDTVTYEQYF. CDR3 in DNA: TGTGCCAGCAGCCCCCCCCGGGACACGGTAACCTACGAGCAGTACTTC.

This clonotype was recorded at least ten times. The J gene is TRBJ2-7, the V gene TRBV9; D is possibly TRBD2 (6 bases). The germline V and J ends were trimmed by 0 bases and 0 bases, with 10 bases remaining between them. Germline V gene lookup returns CDR1 SGDLS and CDR2 YYNGEE. The CDR3 spans 15 residues. The CDR3 DNA reads TGTGCCAGCAGCGTAGCTAGCGCAAGCTCCTACGAGCAGTACTTC. Protein product: CASSVASASSYEQYF.

The chain employs TRBV7-2 and TRBJ1-1; tentatively, D is TRBD1 (5 bases). Trimming pared 1 base from V and 4 bases from J, leaving 10 bases between. CDR1 and CDR2 (germline): SGHTA, FQGNSA. The CDR3 runs 14 residues. For the CDR3, the DNA is TGTGCCAGCAGCTTAGTGGGGGAGGGCACTGAAGCTTTCTTT. The encoded protein is CASSLVGEGTEAFF.

This chain uses TRBV6-6 with TRBJ1-5; the D is unclear. The germline V gene has CDR1 MNHNY and CDR2 SVGAGI (reference sequence). V was pared by 6 bases and J by 1 base, with 4 bases between. The CDR3 runs 12 residues. This CDR3 is CASRGSNQPQHF. CDR3 nucleotide sequence: TGTGCCAGCAGAGGAAGCAATCAGCCCCAGCATTTT.

This clonotype was detected many times. The chain recombines TRBV6-1 with TRBJ1-5; 7 bases agree with TRBD1. Trimming took 5 bases from V and 2 from J; bases not matched to a gene: 9. The CDR3 loop spans 16 amino acids. CDR1 MNHNS and CDR2 SASEGT come from the germline V gene. The CDR3 region has the DNA TGTGCCAGCAGTCCCAGGACAGGCTGGGGCAATCAGCCCCAGCATTTT. The encoded protein is CASSPRTGWGNQPQHF.

Many counts were recorded for this clonotype. The rearrangement links TRBV27 to TRBJ2-3; 9 bases are shared with TRBD1. J gave up 0 bases and V 5 bases, and 6 bases lay outside the gene matches. The CDR3 is 16 residues long. Per the germline V gene, CDR1 is MNHEY and CDR2 is SMNVEV (reference sequence). This CDR3 is CASSITGGYSTDTQYF. The CDR3 bases are TGTGCCAGCAGTATTACAGGGGGCTATAGCACAGATACGCAGTATTTT.

This clonotype was recorded a few times. The chain employs TRBV10-3 and TRBJ1-5; D possibly corresponds to TRBD1 (6 bases). The CDR3 is 13 amino acids. In germline, CDR1 is ENHRY, CDR2 SYGVKD. V was pared by 4 bases and J by 3 bases, with 7 bases between. CDR3 in amino acids: CAISGTDNQPQHF. CDR3 sequence (DNA): TGTGCCATCAGTGGGACAGACAATCAGCCCCAGCATTTT.

The chain carries TRBV18 and TRBJ1-1; D not resolved. The germline gives CDR1 KGHSH, CDR2 LQKENI. This CDR3 region has 14 residues. With 1 base removed from V and 6 bases from J, the gap between germline ends came to 12 bases. The CDR3 DNA follows: TGTGCCAGCTCACCACAAGGCCATGAGGCTGAAGCTTTCTTT. Translated, it gives CASSPQGHEAEAFF.

In its sample, this clonotype was seen many times. The chain uses TRBV4-1 and TRBJ2-3; D is unclear. Germline-derived CDR1 and CDR2 are MGHRA and YSYEKL. The CDR3 sequence is 12 residues long. Between the trimmed V and J ends, which lost 1 base and 6 bases, there was a span of 5 bases. CDR3 DNA: TGCGCCAGCAGCCAAGGGTCGGATACGCAGTATTTT. Its translation is CASSQGSDTQYF.

At least ten counts were recorded for this clonotype. The chain has TRBV2 and TRBJ1-1, with D uncertain. CDR1 and CDR2 (germline): SNHLY, FYNNEI. V lost 6 bases, J lost 8 bases, and 13 bases lay in between. The CDR3 has 12 amino acids. In nucleotides, the CDR3 is TGTGCCAGCAGCGGGCCGGGAAACGAAGCTTTCTTT. As protein: CASSGPGNEAFF. Full variable domain (remainder filled in from reference TRBV2 and TRBJ1-1): EPEVTQTPSHQVTQMGQEVILRCVPISNHLYFYWYRQILGQKVEFLVSFYNNEISEKSEIFDDQFSVERPDGSNFTLKIRSTKLEDSAMYFCASSGPGNEAFFGQGTRLTVV.

This clonotype was counted at least ten times. The chain links TRBV9 to TRBJ1-3; unclear D gene. The CDR3 extends over 14 amino acids. Between the trimmed V and J ends, which lost 4 bases and 2 bases, there was a span of 10 bases. Germline V gene lookup returns CDR1 SGDLS and CDR2 YYNGEE. The DNA for the CDR3 is TGTGCCAGCAGCTTGGCGAACCCTGGAAACACCATATATTTT. The encoded protein is CASSLANPGNTIYF.

V is TRBV12-3 or TRBV12-4 and J is TRBJ1-4; D gene ambiguous. CDR3 length: 16 amino acids. V was cut by 4 bases and J by 8 bases, with 20 bases left in between. The DNA of the CDR3 is TGTGCCAGCAGTTCCCCCTCGCTAGGGTCGAGGGAAAAACTGTTTTTT. Translating it yields CASSSPSLGSREKLFF.

V and J are TRBV20-1 and TRBJ2-7; TRBD1 matches at 12 bases. The J segment lost 4 bases and the V segment lost 5 bases, leaving 9 bases of the junction unmatched. Per the germline V gene, CDR1 is DFQATT and CDR2 is SNEGSKA (reference sequence). The CDR3 length is 15 residues. DNA of the CDR3: TGCAGTGCTTTACTGGGACAGGGGGCGAGGTACGAGCAGTACTTC. Its protein is CSALLGQGARYEQYF.